This TCR beta chain was profiled in a study of blood T cell repertoires in COVID-19. Study summary: There were acute and convalescent COVID-19 samples, and they came from the United States, Italy and Spain.

TCRdb's table, derived via immunoSEQ multiplex PCR, lists solely in-frame clones and lacks some. The data show roughly 65,000 clones, about 81% seen once. Per the germline V gene, CDR1 is MDHEN and CDR2 is SYDVKM. V trimming: 5 bases; J trimming: 4 bases; junction bases outside the gene matches: 10. This CDR3 comprises 16 residues. This clonotype was sampled from an elderly man with acute or convalescent COVID-19. The rearrangement uses TRBV28 and TRBJ2-7; the match to TRBD1 covers 11 bases. Sequencing used peripheral blood. The CDR3 sequence: CASSAGTGGKDYEQYF. The CDR3 nucleotides are TGTGCCAGCAGTGCCGGGACAGGGGGTAAAGATTACGAGCAGTACTTC. Full variable domain (remainder filled in from reference TRBV28 and TRBJ2-7): DVKVTQSSRYLVKRTGEKVFLECVQDMDHENMFWYRQDPGLGLRLIYFSYDVKMKEKGDIPEGYSVSREKKERFSLILESASTNQTSMYLCASSAGTGGKDYEQYFGPGTRLTVT.